This is a list of T cell receptor beta chains from one sample in a study of cytomegalovirus exposure and HLA in healthy donors. Only in-frame clones appear in the TCRdb table, and some are missing; sequencing was by immunoSEQ multiplex PCR. The ten most abundant clones cover around 1.5% of a sample with approximately 140,000 clones. Sequencing input: PBMCs. The receptors here all came from a woman in her thirties or forties in good health and CMV-seronegative. Both conserved end residues are part of each CDR3. A D gene is named only where the DNA matches it firmly.

v_call	j_call	d_call	cdr3_aa	cdr3_nt
TRBV5-1	TRBJ2-7	NA	CASSLWGGLLF	TGCGCCAGCAGCTTGTGGGGGGGGCTCTTATTC
TRBV4-3	TRBJ2-3	TRBD2	CASSQDLSRGESTDTQYF	TGCGCCAGCAGCCAAGATCTATCGCGGGGGGAGAGCACAGATACGCAGTATTTT
TRBV6-5	TRBJ2-7	NA	CASSYSKGGTYEQYF	TGTGCCAGCAGTTACTCGAAAGGAGGGACCTACGAGCAGTACTTC
TRBV29-1	TRBJ2-7	TRBD1	CSATTGVIDEQYF	TGCAGCGCCACGACAGGGGTAATCGACGAGCAGTACTTC
TRBV5-1	TRBJ2-6	TRBD1	CASSPVGQGSSGANVLTF	TGCGCCAGCAGCCCCGTGGGACAGGGGTCGTCTGGGGCCAACGTCCTGACTTTC
TRBV7-2	TRBJ1-5	NA	CASSLDRAHQPQHF	TGTGCCAGCAGCTTAGACAGAGCCCATCAGCCCCAGCATTTT
TRBV7-2	TRBJ2-7	NA	CASSLGAGAHEQYF	TGTGCCAGCAGCTTAGGGGCAGGGGCCCACGAGCAGTACTTC
TRBV6-5	TRBJ1-2	NA	CASSYESVQGIYGYTF	TGTGCCAGCAGTTACGAATCCGTACAGGGAATCTATGGCTACACCTTC
TRBV7-9	TRBJ2-5	TRBD1	CASSLQGQGPQETQYF	TGTGCCAGCAGCTTACAAGGACAGGGCCCACAAGAGACCCAGTACTTC
TRBV6-5	TRBJ1-6	NA	CASHGGMDRSPLHF	TGTGCCAGCCACGGGGGGATGGATCGATCACCCCTCCACTTT
TRBV19	TRBJ2-7	TRBD1	CASSILGQGDSYEQYF	TGTGCCAGTAGCATCCTCGGACAGGGCGATTCCTACGAGCAGTACTTC
TRBV5-4	TRBJ2-7	NA	CASSSDIYEQYF	TGTGCCAGCAGCTCGGACATTTACGAGCAGTACTTC
TRBV28	TRBJ1-2	TRBD1	CASNRGDRVNYGYTF	TGTGCCAGCAATCGAGGGGACAGGGTAAACTATGGCTACACCTTC
TRBV5-1	TRBJ2-3	TRBD2	CASSVGTSGGTDTQYF	TGCGCCAGCAGCGTTGGGACTAGCGGGGGCACAGATACGCAGTATTTT
TRBV6-5	TRBJ2-3	NA	CASSLQGFTTDTQYF	TGTGCCAGCAGTCTGCAGGGCTTTACCACAGATACGCAGTATTTT
TRBV19	TRBJ2-5	TRBD2	CASSSTSGGETQYF	TGTGCCAGTAGTAGTACTAGCGGAGGAGAGACCCAGTACTTC
TRBV6-5	TRBJ2-4	NA	CASSYRGAVAKNIQYF	TGTGCCAGCAGTTACCGCGGGGCTGTAGCCAAAAACATTCAGTACTTC
TRBV18	TRBJ1-4	NA	CASSPLWGPRNEKLFF	TGTGCCAGCTCACCATTGTGGGGCCCGCGTAATGAAAAACTGTTTTTT
TRBV10-3	TRBJ2-3	NA	CAIKDSSTDTQYF	TGTGCCATCAAGGACAGTAGCACAGATACGCAGTATTTT
TRBV5-4	TRBJ1-3	NA	CASSSSGGEENTIYF	TGTGCCAGCAGCTCATCGGGAGGGGAGGAAAACACCATATATTTT
TRBV28	TRBJ2-1	NA	CASSYGEINEQFF	TGTGCCAGCAGTTACGGGGAGATCAATGAGCAGTTCTTC
TRBV6-6	TRBJ2-7	NA	CASSYEGGYEQYF	TGTGCCAGCAGTTACGAAGGCGGCTACGAGCAGTACTTC
TRBV11-3	TRBJ1-3	NA	CASSSGLRNTIYF	TGTGCCAGCAGCTCGGGACTGAGAAACACCATATATTTT
TRBV28	TRBJ2-7	TRBD1	CASVSRAGHRGEQYF	TGTGCCAGCGTAAGCCGGGCAGGCCACAGGGGAGAGCAGTACTTC
TRBV7-2	TRBJ1-1	NA	CASLTRGGGTEAFF	TGTGCCAGCTTAACCCGCGGGGGGGGCACTGAAGCTTTCTTT
TRBV6-4	TRBJ1-6	TRBD1	CASSAGTENSPLHF	TGTGCCAGCAGTGCCGGGACAGAAAATTCACCCCTCCACTTT
TRBV7-9	TRBJ1-3	NA	CAVGEAGNTIYF	TGTGCCGTCGGGGAGGCTGGAAACACCATATATTTT
TRBV25-1	TRBJ1-6	TRBD1	CASSEGQGGSPLHF	TGTGCCAGCAGTGAGGGGCAGGGGGGTTCACCCCTCCACTTT
TRBV27	TRBJ1-2	TRBD1	CASRIVGQSYGYTF	TGTGCCAGCAGGATCGTGGGACAGAGTTATGGCTACACCTTC
TRBV2	TRBJ2-2	NA	CASRRTDSTGELFF	TGTGCCAGCAGGAGGACAGATAGCACCGGGGAGCTGTTTTTT
TRBV11-1	TRBJ2-3	TRBD2	CASSFILAGFTDTQYF	TGTGCCAGCAGCTTTATACTAGCGGGGTTCACAGATACGCAGTATTTT
TRBV9	TRBJ1-6	NA	CASRGEVDSPLHF	TGTGCCAGCCGTGGAGAAGTAGATTCACCCCTCCACTTT
TRBV28	TRBJ1-5	NA	CASSLPRSRPQHF	TGTGCCAGCAGTTTACCGCGATCGAGGCCCCAGCATTTT
TRBV7-7	TRBJ2-5	TRBD1	CGRQGEETQYF	TGTGGGAGACAGGGGGAAGAGACCCAGTACTTC
TRBV19	TRBJ2-1	TRBD2	CASSTAGGAVGEQFF	TGTGCCAGTAGCACCGCCGGGGGGGCCGTGGGTGAGCAGTTCTTC
TRBV10-3	TRBJ2-7	TRBD1	CAIRGQVSSYEQYF	TGTGCCATCAGGGGACAGGTTAGCTCCTACGAGCAGTACTTC
TRBV4-1	TRBJ1-2	NA	CASSQVGEANYGYTF	TGCGCCAGCAGCCAAGTCGGAGAAGCTAACTATGGCTACACCTTC
TRBV7-2	TRBJ2-5	NA	CASSFNMGGGTQYF	TGTGCCAGCAGCTTTAATATGGGGGGAGGGACCCAGTACTTC
TRBV28	TRBJ2-1	NA	CASTGYNEQFF	TGTGCCAGCACCGGTTACAATGAGCAGTTCTTC
TRBV9	TRBJ2-5	NA	CASSQGLGAKTQYF	TGTGCCAGCAGCCAAGGACTGGGGGCAAAGACCCAGTACTTC
TRBV11-2	TRBJ1-6	NA	CASRLGDSPLHF	TGTGCCAGCAGGCTCGGGGATTCACCCCTCCACTTT
TRBV4-2	TRBJ1-6	NA	CASSEGDIVSPLHF	TGTGCCAGCAGCGAGGGGGATATAGTTTCACCCCTCCACTTT
TRBV6-4	TRBJ1-4	NA	CASSPSINEKLFF	TGTGCCAGCAGTCCGAGTATTAATGAAAAACTGTTTTTT
TRBV28	TRBJ1-2	TRBD1	CASSTSGGSYGYTF	TGTGCCAGCTCCACCTCAGGGGGATCCTATGGCTACACCTTC